This TCR beta chain came from a study of technical replicates of blood from a handful of donors. Data came from immunoSEQ multiplex PCR; TCRdb stores just in-frame clones and leaves some out. Here the sample spans more than 75,000 clones, over 85% being singletons. The germline V gene has CDR1 MNHEY and CDR2 SVGAGI. The CDR3 has 16 amino acids. V was trimmed by 4 bases and J by 1 base, leaving 14 bases between them. J is TRBJ1-3 and V is TRBV6-5; D remains unclear. Sequences were obtained from T cells isolated from PBMCs. This TCR came from a human donor in good health. The CDR3 DNA reads TGTGCCAGCAGTTGGGCGGGGAAACTATCTGGAAACACCATATATTTT. It codes for CASSWAGKLSGNTIYF.